This entry lists 5 T cell receptor beta chains sequenced from one sample in a study of blood T cell repertoires in COVID-19. The protocol was immunoSEQ multiplex PCR, while the TCRdb copy is restricted to in-frame clones and leaves out a portion. The sample has 250,000 to 350,000 clones, approximately 91% seen once. What was sequenced was peripheral blood. Receptor source: a woman aged 30 to 39 with COVID-19, enrolled during active disease.

The chain combines TRBV2 with TRBJ2-7, with 9 bases identical to TRBD1. Looked up from germline, CDR1 is SNHLY and CDR2 is FYNNEI. This CDR3 has 12 residues. After removal of 7 bases from V and 4 bases from J, the junction contained 2 bases not matched to a gene. CDR3 loop: CASNGQGYEQYF. The CDR3 nucleotides read TGTGCCAGCAATGGACAGGGGTACGAGCAGTACTTC.

This chain connects TRBV27 to TRBJ2-7; 8 bases align to TRBD2. Germline V gene sequence: CDR1 MNHEY, CDR2 SMNVEV (reference sequence). The CDR3 has 15 residues. J was trimmed by 2 bases and V by 5 bases; bases with no gene match: 8. The CDR3 here is CASSPDRGGAYEQYF. In DNA form, the CDR3 reads TGTGCCAGCAGTCCCGACCGGGGGGGGGCCTACGAGCAGTACTTC.

This rearrangement joins TRBV10-1 to TRBJ2-7, with D perhaps TRBD2 (6 bases). The CDR3 covers 12 residues. The ends were cut back, 10 bases at V and 5 bases at J, with 15 bases in the middle. Germline CDR1 is WNHNN and CDR2 is SYGVQD (reference sequence). The CDR3 spells CATEGLLNEQYF. CDR3 nucleotide sequence: TGCGCCACCGAGGGACTCCTGAACGAGCAGTACTTC.

The rearrangement uses TRBV10-3 and TRBJ2-3; 12 bases map to TRBD2. Germline V CDR1 and CDR2: ENHRY, SYGVKD. The CDR3 consists of 18 residues. V dropped 4 bases and J dropped 0; count of bases not matched to a gene: 8. The CDR3 loop reads CAISAASGRGFSTDTQYF. The CDR3 nucleotides read TGTGCCATCAGTGCCGCTAGCGGGAGGGGTTTTAGCACAGATACGCAGTATTTT.

The chain couples TRBV6-1 to TRBJ2-4; TRBD2 matches at 8 bases. Germline loops: CDR1 MNHNS, CDR2 SASEGT. The length of the CDR3 is 16 residues. The junction had 6 bases not matched to a gene; V was cut back by 0 bases and J by 5 bases. The CDR3 here is CASSEARGGPQNIQYF. Here the CDR3 DNA reads TGTGCCAGCAGTGAAGCGCGCGGGGGGCCCCAAAACATTCAGTACTTC.